A single sample gave rise to the 29 T cell receptor beta chains below, sequenced in a study of spatial heterogeneity in lung cancer. Using its own MiXCR run on the 5' RACE reads, TCRdb lists one record per CDR3 protein. Seen here are about 120,000 distinct CDR3 sequences, 12% observed once, and the top ten hold 16%. Time point indicated: blood at routine non-recurrence follow-up after resection. No cells were sorted before sequencing. The whole RNA sequenced was extracted from tumor, nontumor lung or frozen PBMC. The sample was PBMCs, taken at follow-up. These receptors were collected from a male donor with early-stage non-small cell lung cancer.

The chain links TRBV25-1 to TRBJ2-5; TRBD2 might be the D (5 bases). The CDR3 loop spans 14 amino acids. The germline V gene encodes CDR1 MGHDK and CDR2 SYGVNS. Trimming pared 3 bases from V and 4 bases from J, leaving 12 bases between. The CDR3 nucleotides are TGTGCCAGCAGTGAGGCGGGCCCGCGAGAGACCCAGTACTTC. Protein product: CASSEAGPRETQYF. The full variable domain, its missing parts supplied by reference TRBV25-1 and TRBJ2-5, is EADIYQTPRYLVIGTGKKITLECSQTMGHDKMYWYQQDPGMELHLIHYSYGVNSTEKGDLSSESTVSRIRTEHFPLTLESARPSHTSQYLCASSEAGPRETQYFGPGTRLLVL.

This clonotype was seen only a few times. V is TRBV5-6 and J is TRBJ2-3; 8 bases map to TRBD1. The V gene end was trimmed by 3 bases and the J gene end by 0 bases; junction bases not matched to a gene: 0. The CDR3 totals 14 residues. CDR1 is SGHDT and CDR2 is YYEEEE in the germline V gene. Here the CDR3 DNA reads TGTGCCAGCAGCTGGACAGGGAGCACAGATACGCAGTATTTT. Translated, it gives CASSWTGSTDTQYF.

This clonotype was counted between two and nine times. The chain joins TRBV20-1 to TRBJ1-5; the match to TRBD1 covers 7 bases. The germline gives CDR1 DFQATT, CDR2 SNEGSKA (reference sequence). The CDR3 is 14 residues long. Trimming cost V 4 bases and J 2 bases; bases outside gene matches: 5. CDR3 sequence: CSANRGLGNQPQHF. For the CDR3, the DNA is TGCAGTGCTAACAGGGGACTCGGCAATCAGCCCCAGCATTTT.

The rearrangement uses TRBV24-1 and TRBJ2-2, with D possibly being TRBD1 or TRBD2 (6 bases each). The ends were cut back, 5 bases at V and 6 bases at J, with 15 bases in the middle. The CDR3 consists of 15 residues. The V gene's germline CDR1 is KGHDR and CDR2 SFDVKD. The CDR3 nucleotides are TGTGCCACCAGTGGGGGGGCCCGGGGCCCCGGGGAGCTGTTTTTT. This gives the protein CATSGGARGPGELFF.

The chain recombines TRBV13 with TRBJ2-5; no firm D call. The CDR3 spans 16 residues. CDR1 and CDR2 from the germline V gene are PRHDT and FYEKMQ (reference sequence). V was pared by 1 base and J by 1 base, with 13 bases between. The CDR3 loop reads CASSLEPPTAQETQYF. The CDR3 nucleotides are TGTGCCAGCAGCTTAGAGCCGCCGACTGCCCAAGAGACCCAGTACTTC.

This clonotype was observed at least ten times. This chain joins TRBV29-1 and TRBJ2-7, with 10 nucleotides matching TRBD1. In germline, CDR1 is SQVTM, CDR2 ANQGSEA. V shed 4 bases and J 3 bases; nucleotides not matched to a gene: 3. This CDR3 comprises 13 residues. The CDR3 DNA reads TGCAGCGTTGTAGGACAGGGGGGCTACGAGCAGTACTTC. Translation: CSVVGQGGYEQYF.

The V and J genes are TRBV7-2 and TRBJ1-6; the match to TRBD1 covers 7 bases. V lost 8 bases, J lost 10 bases, and 11 bases stayed unmatched. Germline-derived CDR1 and CDR2 are SGHTA and FQGNSA. The CDR3 has 14 amino acids. CDR3 protein: CASGLGGAGSPLHF. Written as DNA, the CDR3 is TGTGCCAGCGGATTAGGGGGCGCAGGGTCACCCCTCCACTTT.

This clonotype appeared many times. The junction and the germline gene differ at one end; a read error may be behind it. The rearrangement uses TRBV7-7 and TRBJ2-5; D is undetermined. CDR3 size: 12 residues. Germline values: CDR1 SSHAT, CDR2 FNYEAQ (reference sequence). The DNA of the CDR3 is TGTGCTAGCAGCCCGACTGGGGAGACCCAGTACTTC. It codes for CASSPTGETQYF.

The J gene is TRBJ2-6, the V gene TRBV5-4, with D perhaps matching TRBD2 (6 bases). This CDR3 is 17 amino acids long. In germline, CDR1 is SGHNT, CDR2 YYREEE (reference sequence). The V gene lost 3 bases and the J gene lost 4 bases, with 17 bases spanning the gap. CDR3 amino acids: CASSYGGRPAGANVLTF. CDR3 DNA sequence: TGTGCCAGCAGCTACGGGGGTCGTCCCGCCGGGGCCAACGTCCTGACTTTC.

In its sample, this clonotype was seen a few times. The V gene is TRBV15, the J gene TRBJ2-5; a possible D gene is TRBD2 (6 bases). Germline V gene sequence: CDR1 LNHNV, CDR2 YYDKDF (reference sequence). This CDR3 region has 16 residues. Trimming left V 0 bases short and J 5 bases short, with 16 bases between. In DNA form, the CDR3 reads TGTGCCACCAGCAGAGATTATGGCGGAGGGATGGAGACCCAGTACTTC. Its protein is CATSRDYGGGMETQYF.

The V call is TRBV4-3, the J call TRBJ2-7, with D tentatively TRBD1 (6 bases). The CDR3 runs to 15 residues. V gave up 3 bases and J gave up 1 base, with 13 bases separating them. Germline V gene lookup returns CDR1 LGHNA and CDR2 YSLEER. The CDR3 DNA is TGCGCCAGCAGCCACGCCTCCGACAGGTCCTACGAGCAGTACTTC. Protein sequence: CASSHASDRSYEQYF.

At least ten counts were recorded for this clonotype. The chain has TRBV12-3 or TRBV12-4 and TRBJ1-1; D may be TRBD1 (5 bases). The CDR3 is made up of 15 amino acids. Trimming removed 5 bases at V and 4 bases at J, with 17 bases between. The DNA for the CDR3 is TGTGCCAGCAGTCGGGGACCGCCCATGGGCACTGAAGCTTTCTTT. The encoded protein is CASSRGPPMGTEAFF.

There are many counts of this clonotype. The rearrangement joins TRBV7-3 to TRBJ2-2; 8 bases line up with TRBD1. Looked up from germline, CDR1 is SGHTA and CDR2 is FQGTGA. V lost 6 bases and J lost 4; bases outside the gene matches: 7. The CDR3 contains 15 residues. The CDR3 sequence: CASSKDRVGTGELFF. Here the CDR3 DNA reads TGTGCCAGCAGTAAGGACAGGGTTGGCACCGGGGAGCTGTTTTTT.

V and J are TRBV28 and TRBJ1-5; D is possibly TRBD1 (6 bases). The CDR3 is made up of 15 amino acids. V lost 3 bases to trimming and J lost 0 bases, with 9 bases between them. Germline CDR1 MDHEN, CDR2 SYDVKM. The CDR3 region is CASSLRQVSNQPQHF. CDR3 DNA sequence: TGTGCCAGCAGTTTGAGACAGGTTAGCAATCAGCCCCAGCATTTT. The entire variable domain, with the rest obtained from reference TRBV28 and TRBJ1-5, is as follows: DVKVTQSSRYLVKRTGEKVFLECVQDMDHENMFWYRQDPGLGLRLIYFSYDVKMKEKGDIPEGYSVSREKKERFSLILESASTNQTSMYLCASSLRQVSNQPQHFGDGTRLSIL.

This clonotype was seen a few times. The CDR3 DNA reads TGTGCCAGCAGTTTACTAGCGGGGTCATCTGGGACCCAGTACTTC. Translation: CASSLLAGSSGTQYF. This sequence joins TRBV12-3 or TRBV12-4 and TRBJ2-5, with 9 nucleotides matching TRBD2. J gave up 7 bases and V 2 bases, and 8 bases lay outside the gene matches. The CDR3 runs to 15 residues.

The rearrangement joins TRBV4-3 to TRBJ1-3, with TRBD1 matching over 7 bases. V was pared by 2 bases and J by 3 bases, with 4 bases of the junction left unmatched. Germline V gene lookup returns CDR1 LGHNA and CDR2 YSLEER. The CDR3 spans 15 residues. The CDR3 nucleotides are TGCGCCAGCAGCCAACATACAGGGGATGGAAACACCATATATTTT. Translated: CASSQHTGDGNTIYF.

This clonotype was counted between two and nine times. The rearrangement uses TRBV20-1 and TRBJ2-3, with 8 bases lining up with TRBD1. CDR3 length: 15 residues. V lost 3 bases and J lost 1; bases outside the gene matches: 6. Germline assignment: CDR1 DFQATT and CDR2 SNEGSKA (reference sequence). CDR3 amino acids: CSASEGGQGTDTQYF. CDR3 bases: TGCAGTGCTAGCGAAGGGGGACAGGGCACAGATACGCAGTATTTT.

This chain connects TRBV12-3 or TRBV12-4 to TRBJ1-5; 9 bases fit TRBD1. CDR3 size: 18 residues. The junction had 13 bases not matched to a gene; V was cut back by 4 bases and J by 3 bases. CDR3 region: CASSSGPSGTGINQPQHF. In DNA, the CDR3 is TGTGCCAGCAGTTCGGGGCCCTCCGGGACAGGGATCAATCAGCCCCAGCATTTT.

CDR3 region: CASSLAGASAGNEQFF. The CDR3 nucleotides read TGTGCCAGCAGCTTGGCGGGAGCCTCCGCCGGGAATGAGCAGTTCTTC. This chain links TRBV5-4 with TRBJ2-1; D perhaps matches TRBD2 (6 bases). Germline CDR1 SGHNT, CDR2 YYREEE (reference sequence). The CDR3 has 16 amino acids. V shed 0 bases and J shed 7 bases, with 17 bases lying between them.

This chain joins TRBV12-5 and TRBJ1-6; 8 positions match TRBD1. CDR3 length: 15 amino acids. Losses at the gene ends were 5 bases for V and 5 bases for J; bases not matched to a gene: 5. Looked up from germline, CDR1 is LGHNT and CDR2 is FRNRAP. CDR3 amino acids: CASGPDRGNNSPLHF. In DNA, the CDR3 is TGTGCTAGTGGTCCTGACAGGGGAAATAATTCACCCCTCCACTTT.

This clonotype was seen only a few times. The V and J genes are TRBV5-1 and TRBJ2-1; 12 positions agree with TRBD2. The V and J ends lost 4 bases and 4 bases, in that order; junction bases with no gene match: 6. CDR1 and CDR2 from the germline V gene are SGHRS and YFSETQ. The CDR3 extends over 16 amino acids. CDR3 DNA: TGCGCCAGCAGCCCGCCCCTAGCGGGGGGGTACAATGAGCAGTTCTTC. Protein: CASSPPLAGGYNEQFF.

This chain links TRBV9 with TRBJ2-7; D not certain. V shed 0 bases and J shed 0 bases, with 7 bases lying between them. The CDR3 runs 14 residues. Germline V gives CDR1 SGDLS, CDR2 YYNGEE. The CDR3 protein is CASSVEVISYEQYF. The CDR3 nucleotides are TGTGCCAGCAGCGTAGAGGTTATCTCCTACGAGCAGTACTTC.

This clonotype was found many times. The chain links TRBV12-3 or TRBV12-4 to TRBJ2-7, with TRBD2 matching 15 bases. With 5 bases clipped from V and 5 bases from J, the junction kept 7 bases outside the gene matches. This CDR3 is built from 16 residues. CDR3 bases: TGTGCCAGCAGTCGGACTAGCGGGGGGGCGGTAGACGAGCAGTACTTC. Translating gives CASSRTSGGAVDEQYF.

The V and J genes are TRBV5-6 and TRBJ2-2, with no clear D. The V and J ends lost 6 bases and 4 bases respectively, with 19 bases between them. This CDR3 has 16 residues. Germline CDR1 is SGHDT and CDR2 is YYEEEE. The CDR3 DNA reads as TGTGCCAGCATCTTTAGGTCTGGGGATGGCACCGGGGAGCTGTTTTTT. Amino acids: CASIFRSGDGTGELFF.

V and J are TRBV25-1 and TRBJ2-7; D may be TRBD1 (7 bases). With 2 bases removed from V and 1 base from J, the gap between germline ends came to 12 bases. In germline, CDR1 is MGHDK, CDR2 SYGVNS. The CDR3 is made up of 15 amino acids. CDR3 amino acids: CASSEGSGGSYEQYF. In DNA form, the CDR3 reads TGTGCCAGCAGTGAAGGTTCAGGGGGGTCCTACGAGCAGTACTTC.

This clonotype was found a few times. V and J are TRBV9 and TRBJ1-1; possibly TRBD1 for D (6 bases). With 3 bases removed from V and 1 base from J, the gap between germline ends came to 13 bases. The germline V gene encodes CDR1 SGDLS and CDR2 YYNGEE. This CDR3 has 15 residues. CDR3 protein: CASSGPGQQNTEAFF. CDR3 in DNA: TGTGCCAGCAGCGGCCCCGGACAGCAGAACACTGAAGCTTTCTTT.

J is TRBJ1-5 and V is TRBV7-2; 10 positions agree with TRBD1. The junction had 6 bases not matched to a gene; V was cut back by 0 bases and J by 10 bases. Germline CDR1 reads SGHTA; CDR2 reads FQGNSA. CDR3 length equals 15 residues. This chain's CDR3 is CASSLAAGQGIPQHF. CDR3 nucleotide sequence: TGTGCCAGCAGCTTAGCTGCGGGACAGGGGATACCCCAGCATTTT. Based on the CDR3 plus reference TRBV7-2 and TRBJ1-5, the full variable domain is GAGVSQSPSNKVTEKGKDVELRCDPISGHTALYWYRQSLGQGLEFLIYFQGNSAPDKSGLPSDRFSAERTGGSVSTLTIQRTQQEDSAVYLCASSLAAGQGIPQHFGDGTRLSIL.

This clonotype was found a few times. The gene calls are TRBV14 and TRBJ2-2, with D maybe TRBD2 (7 bases). The germline V and J ends were trimmed by 3 bases and 4 bases, with 15 bases remaining between them. In germline, CDR1 is SGHDN, CDR2 FVKESK. CDR3 length: 16 residues. In DNA, the CDR3 is TGTGCCAGCAGCCAGCCTATGGGGGGGCCCACCGGGGAGCTGTTTTTT. It codes for CASSQPMGGPTGELFF.

This clonotype appeared many times. The chain carries TRBV7-2 and TRBJ2-1; 7 positions match TRBD1. The germline gives CDR1 SGHTA, CDR2 FQGNSA. CDR3 length: 12 residues. V shed 6 bases and J 9 bases; nucleotides not matched to a gene: 5. CDR3 region: CASSQQGIEQFF. CDR3 bases: TGTGCCAGCAGTCAACAGGGGATTGAGCAGTTCTTC.